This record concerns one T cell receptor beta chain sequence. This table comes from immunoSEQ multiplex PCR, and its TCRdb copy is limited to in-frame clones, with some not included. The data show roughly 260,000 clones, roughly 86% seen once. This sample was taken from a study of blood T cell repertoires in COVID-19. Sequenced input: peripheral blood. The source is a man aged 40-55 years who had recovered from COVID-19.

The CDR3: CASSHQGGTEAFF. Here the CDR3 DNA reads TGTGCCAGCAGCCACCAGGGGGGAACTGAAGCTTTCTTT. This chain links TRBV14 with TRBJ1-1; 7 nucleotides agree with TRBD1. The V and J ends lost 3 bases and 5 bases, in that order; junction bases with no gene match: 3. Germline V gene sequence: CDR1 SGHDN, CDR2 FVKESK. This CDR3 has 13 amino acids.